This is a list of T cell receptor beta chains from one sample in a study of shared clonotypes between healthy human individuals. Assay used: immunoSEQ multiplex PCR; TCRdb lists only in-frame clones, some missing. The sample has some 2,500,000 clones, 90% to 95% seen once. Material: naive CD4+ T cells from PBMCs. Receptors were obtained from a man between 18 and 29 years old in good health. Some clones in this sample may be carry-over from other donors' samples. Both conserved end residues are part of each CDR3. A D gene is named only where the DNA matches it firmly. Size is omitted from some rows. Given values are once, few, many or a class for expanded clones.

d_gene	v_gene	j_gene	abundance	CDR3aa	CDR3nt
TRBD1	TRBV6-5	TRBJ2-7	NA	CASSIKGQGSYEQYF	TGTGCCAGCAGTATTAAGGGACAGGGCTCCTACGAGCAGTACTTC
NA	TRBV27	TRBJ2-3	once	CASSLYRTTDTQYF	TGTGCCAGCAGTTTATACCGGACCACAGATACGCAGTATTTT
NA	TRBV9	TRBJ1-3	NA	CASSVAWALSGNTIYF	TGTGCCAGCAGCGTAGCATGGGCCCTCTCTGGAAACACCATATATTTT
TRBD2	TRBV7-6	TRBJ2-7	NA	CASSPISGGHPRGQYF	TGTGCCAGCAGCCCCATTAGCGGGGGACACCCCAGGGGCCAGTACTTC
TRBD1	TRBV27	TRBJ1-5	few	CASSPGGTGVRPQHF	TGTGCCAGCAGTCCCGGGGGGACAGGGGTCAGGCCCCAGCATTTT
NA	TRBV14	TRBJ1-1	NA	CASSLAGGAQRRAEAFF	TGTGCCAGCAGCCTCGCGGGCGGGGCGCAGAGGAGGGCTGAAGCTTTCTTT
NA	TRBV5-1	TRBJ2-1	NA	CASSLVGGTYNEQFF	TGCGCCAGCAGCTTGGTGGGCGGGACTTACAATGAGCAGTTCTTC
TRBD2	TRBV5-4	TRBJ2-3	NA	CASSLDRAGGHTDTQYF	TGTGCCAGCAGCTTGGATCGTGCGGGAGGCCACACAGATACGCAGTATTTT
NA	TRBV7-9	TRBJ2-3	NA	CASSPTGTSTDTQYF	TGTGCCAGCAGCCCGACAGGCACTAGCACAGATACGCAGTATTTT
TRBD2	TRBV25-1	TRBJ2-7	NA	CASSEWPSGLEQYF	TGTGCCAGCAGTGAGTGGCCTAGCGGGCTAGAGCAGTACTTC
NA	TRBV27	TRBJ2-7	NA	CASSPGGASSYEQYF	TGTGCCAGCAGTCCCGGCGGTGCTAGCTCCTACGAGCAGTACTTC
NA	TRBV6-1	TRBJ2-5	NA	CASSGGGSSQETQYF	TGTGCCAGCAGTGGGGGTGGGAGTTCCCAAGAGACCCAGTACTTC
NA	TRBV30	TRBJ2-1	NA	CAWSPGPSSYNEQFF	TGTGCCTGGAGTCCCGGGCCGAGCTCCTACAATGAGCAGTTCTTC
NA	TRBV7-2	TRBJ2-4	NA	CASSTGQSGYIQYF	TGTGCCAGCAGTACCGGGCAGTCAGGTTACATTCAGTACTTC
NA	TRBV18	TRBJ2-3	NA	CASSPMGSSTDTQYF	TGTGCCAGCTCACCGATGGGGAGCAGCACAGATACGCAGTATTTT
NA	TRBV28	TRBJ2-5	once	CASKIGQTQQTQYF	TGTGCCAGCAAGATAGGACAGACCCAACAGACCCAGTACTTC
TRBD2	TRBV11-1	TRBJ2-4	NA	CASSFREGPKNIQYF	TGTGCCAGCAGCTTCCGGGAGGGCCCCAAAAACATTCAGTACTTC
NA	TRBV28	TRBJ2-7	NA	CASSSGNSYEQYF	TGTGCCAGCAGTTCAGGCAACTCCTACGAGCAGTACTTC
NA	TRBV27	TRBJ2-7	NA	CASKGLGEQYF	TGTGCCAGCAAGGGACTGGGGGAGCAGTACTTC
NA	TRBV30	TRBJ1-1	NA	CAWRRGTAQAFF	TGTGCCTGGAGGAGGGGTACAGCCCAAGCTTTCTTT
NA	TRBV19	TRBJ1-1	NA	CASNKLGALNTEAFF	TGTGCCAGTAATAAGTTAGGGGCTCTCAACACTGAAGCTTTCTTT
NA	TRBV9	TRBJ1-2	NA	CASSVDTGYGYTF	TGTGCCAGCAGCGTTGACACAGGTTATGGCTACACCTTC
NA	TRBV28	TRBJ2-7	NA	CASRPGPESYEQYF	TGTGCCAGCAGGCCGGGACCCGAGTCCTACGAGCAGTACTTC
NA	TRBV5-4	TRBJ2-4	NA	CASSLGTALAKNIQYF	TGTGCCAGCAGCTTGGGAACGGCTCTAGCCAAAAACATTCAGTACTTC
TRBD1	TRBV29-1	TRBJ2-2	NA	CSVGTGNTGELFF	TGCAGCGTTGGGACAGGGAACACCGGGGAGCTGTTTTTT
TRBD2	TRBV19	TRBJ2-2	NA	CASTRAGGLRGTGELFF	TGTGCCAGTACTAGAGCGGGCGGTCTGCGGGGGACCGGGGAGCTGTTTTTT
TRBD1	TRBV12-5	TRBJ2-1	NA	CASGVTWTGGQNEQFF	TGTGCTAGTGGTGTGACCTGGACAGGGGGCCAAAATGAGCAGTTCTTC
NA	TRBV4-1	TRBJ2-1	NA	CASSPGSAYTYNEQFF	TGCGCCAGCAGCCCCGGGTCCGCGTACACCTACAATGAGCAGTTCTTC
NA	TRBV28	TRBJ2-5	NA	CASSFPLALRREETQYF	TGTGCCAGCAGTTTCCCCCTAGCGCTCCGGCGAGAAGAGACCCAGTACTTC
NA	TRBV28	TRBJ2-1	NA	CASSLFDSRGSEQFF	TGTGCCAGCAGTTTATTCGACAGCCGAGGGAGTGAGCAGTTCTTC
TRBD1	TRBV5-6	TRBJ2-7	NA	CASRSVGQSYEQYF	TGTGCCAGCAGGTCCGTGGGACAGTCGTACGAGCAGTACTTC